A single sample gave rise to the 16 T cell receptor beta chains below, sequenced in a study of identical twins. TCRdb reprocessed the 5' RACE reads via MiXCR and lists one record per CDR3 protein. Of roughly 500,000 distinct CDR3 sequences detected, around 20% appear once; the ten largest clones hold around 0.91%. Separately, the same data were catalogued under a study of T cells expressing NK-cell markers.

Sequencing was carried out using CD4+ T cells sorted from blood. Receptors were obtained from a woman aged 18-29 years in good health.

Only a few counts were recorded for this clonotype. The chain carries TRBV20-1 and TRBJ2-1; D call uncertain. With 7 bases removed from V and 7 bases from J, the gap between germline ends came to 14 bases. There are 12 residues in the CDR3. Per the germline V gene, CDR1 is DFQATT and CDR2 is SNEGSKA (reference sequence). DNA for the CDR3: TGCAGTGTCTACCTATTGGGGAATGAGCAGTTCTTC. Translation gives CSVYLLGNEQFF.

This chain connects TRBV5-1 to TRBJ2-3, with no clear D. In germline, CDR1 is SGHRS, CDR2 YFSETQ. The ends were cut back, 0 bases at V and 7 bases at J, with 6 bases in the middle. The CDR3 totals 12 residues. CDR3 in amino acids: CASSLEDHTQYF. The DNA of the CDR3 is TGCGCCAGCAGCTTGGAAGACCATACGCAGTATTTT.

This clonotype was seen a few times. The J gene is TRBJ1-1, the V gene TRBV6-1; TRBD1 matches 8 bases. CDR1 is MNHNS, CDR2 SASEGT, per germline. CDR3 length equals 15 residues. The ends lost 7 bases at V and 6 bases at J; junction bases unmatched: 13. Here the CDR3 DNA reads TGTGCCAGCACCCGTGGACAGGGTCGGGACGCTGAAGCTTTCTTT. It encodes CASTRGQGRDAEAFF.

This clonotype showed up many times. The chain uses TRBV7-2 and TRBJ2-7; D remains unclear. V was pared by 2 bases and J by 4 bases, with 9 bases between. Germline V CDR1 and CDR2: SGHTA, FQGNSA. CDR3 length: 13 residues. The CDR3 DNA follows: TGTGCCAGCAGCTTAATTGGTGGGTACGAGCAGTACTTC. As protein: CASSLIGGYEQYF.

This clonotype was counted only a few times. The chain uses TRBV20-1 and TRBJ1-4; TRBD1 is a possible D gene (5 bases). This CDR3 is built from 12 residues. Germline V CDR1 and CDR2: DFQATT, SNEGSKA (reference sequence). V was cut by 6 bases and J by 0 bases, with 5 bases left in between. CDR3 bases: TGCAGTGCGGGGGCAACTAATGAAAAACTGTTTTTT. Translated: CSAGATNEKLFF.

This clonotype was observed many times. At one end, the junction sequence differs from germline, possibly due to a read error. The chain employs TRBV5-1 and TRBJ2-3; no firm D call. The CDR3 spans 14 residues. CDR1 is SGHRS, CDR2 YFSETQ, per germline. CDR3 in amino acids: CASSLGSSTDTQYF. CDR3 in DNA: TGTGCCAGCAGCTTAGGGTCAAGCACAGATACGCAGTATTTT. Drawing the rest from reference TRBV5-1 and TRBJ2-3, the complete variable domain is KAGVTQTPRYLIKTRGQQVTLSCSPISGHRSVSWYQQTPGQGLQFLFEYFSETQRNKGNFPGRFSGRQFSNSRSEMNVSTLELGDSALYLCASSLGSSTDTQYFGPGTRLTVL.

This clonotype came up a few times. The chain employs TRBV20-1 and TRBJ2-7; D is possibly TRBD1 (5 bases). Deletions cut 6 bases from V and 1 base from J, with 10 bases between. The CDR3 sequence is 12 residues long. Germline assignment: CDR1 DFQATT and CDR2 SNEGSKA (reference sequence). The CDR3 here is CSAKTASYEQYF. As DNA, the CDR3 is TGCAGTGCCAAGACAGCTTCCTACGAGCAGTACTTC.

V usage is TRBV7-9 and J usage is TRBJ1-2; D is uncertain. The CDR3 consists of 13 residues. With 2 bases removed from V and 7 bases from J, the gap between germline ends came to 11 bases. CDR1 and CDR2 (germline): SEHNR, FQNEAQ (reference sequence). The DNA of the CDR3 is TGTGCCAGCAGCTTAAATGAGTTTTCTGGCTACACCTTC. It yields the protein CASSLNEFSGYTF.

The chain recombines TRBV19 with TRBJ2-7; 7 nucleotides align to TRBD2. Trimming removed 7 bases from V and 1 base from J; junction bases left unmatched: 7. Germline-derived CDR1 and CDR2 are LNHDA and SQIVND (reference sequence). The CDR3 totals 14 residues. CDR3 nucleotide sequence: TGTGCCAGTATATGGCGGGAGATGTCCTACGAGCAGTACTTC. Translating it yields CASIWREMSYEQYF. Full variable domain (outside the CDR3, taken from reference TRBV19 and TRBJ2-7): DGGITQSPKYLFRKEGQNVTLSCEQNLNHDAMYWYRQDPGQGLRLIYYSQIVNDFQKGDIAEGYSVSREKKESFPLTVTSAQKNPTAFYLCASIWREMSYEQYFGPGTRLTVT.

The chain employs TRBV20-1 and TRBJ2-1; TRBD1 matches 12 bases. Germline V lookup: CDR1 DFQATT, CDR2 SNEGSKA (reference sequence). The CDR3 sequence is 14 residues long. V gave up 6 bases and J gave up 7 bases; unmatched junction bases: 7. CDR3 loop: CSAARDRGRNEQFF. The DNA of the CDR3 is TGCAGTGCCGCCCGGGACAGGGGGCGTAATGAGCAGTTCTTC.

V gene TRBV3-1 combines with J gene TRBJ2-7; either TRBD1 or TRBD2 may fit D (5 bases each). V lost 3 bases and J lost 9, with 12 bases in between. The germline gives CDR1 LGHDT, CDR2 YNNKEL (reference sequence). CDR3 size: 12 residues. The CDR3 here is CASSHEGTGQYF. CDR3 DNA sequence: TGTGCCAGCAGCCACGAGGGGACGGGGCAGTACTTC.

The V gene is TRBV20-1, the J gene TRBJ2-1, with D tentatively TRBD2 (6 bases). Trimming took off 6 bases at V and 10 bases at J, with 13 bases between the two ends. The CDR3 totals 11 residues. Germline V gene sequence: CDR1 DFQATT, CDR2 SNEGSKA (reference sequence). In nucleotides, the CDR3 is TGCAGTGCCTGGAGCGGGCGAGAGCAGTTCTTC. Protein sequence: CSAWSGREQFF.

This clonotype was seen more than once but under ten times. The chain has TRBV6-1 and TRBJ1-1, with 7 bases lining up with TRBD1. This CDR3 has 14 residues. V shed 7 bases and J 7 bases; nucleotides not matched to a gene: 12. Per germline, CDR1 MNHNS and CDR2 SASEGT. CDR3 in DNA: TGTGCCAGCACCCCCGCCGGGACAGTCCGTGAAGCTTTCTTT. Its translation: CASTPAGTVREAFF.

This chain links TRBV20-1 with TRBJ1-2; D gene ambiguous. V was clipped by 7 bases and J by 8 bases, with 11 bases between them. Germline assignment: CDR1 DFQATT and CDR2 SNEGSKA (reference sequence). The CDR3 extends over 10 amino acids. In DNA form, the CDR3 reads TGCAGTGTCACAGCGGCAGGCTACACCTTC. It specifies CSVTAAGYTF.

The chain is built from TRBV6-1 and TRBJ2-3, with D perhaps assigned TRBD1 or TRBD2 (6 bases each). Trimming cost V 6 bases and J 8 bases, with 18 bases left between them. Germline assignment: CDR1 MNHNS and CDR2 SASEGT. The CDR3 contains 14 residues. The CDR3 here is CASSTGGPSGTQYF. Written as DNA, the CDR3 is TGTGCCAGCAGCACTGGGGGGCCCTCCGGTACGCAGTATTTT.

This chain links TRBV18 with TRBJ2-7; 8 positions agree with TRBD2. Germline lookup yields CDR1 KGHSH and CDR2 LQKENI. CDR3 size: 15 residues. With V trimmed by 3 bases and J by 7 bases, 11 bases remained unmatched. Written as DNA, the CDR3 is TGTGCCAGCTCACCCCTAGCGGGCTCCCTAGGGGAGCAGTACTTC. It specifies CASSPLAGSLGEQYF.